What follows are 29 T cell receptor beta chains derived from one specimen sequenced in a study of blood T cell repertoires in COVID-19. Clones were sequenced by immunoSEQ multiplex PCR, and TCRdb holds only the in-frame ones, with some missing. The sample shows hundreds of thousands of clones, roughly nine tenths of them seen only once. Sequencing input: PBMCs or T cells enriched from blood (not recorded which). These TCRs come from a woman aged 18-30 years with acute COVID-19.

The chain recombines TRBV19 with TRBJ1-3, with D possibly TRBD1 on 6 matching bases. The V end was cut by 8 bases, the J end by 0 bases, with 17 bases between. Germline V gene data show CDR1 as LNHDA and CDR2 as SQIVND (reference sequence). The CDR3 is 16 amino acids. The CDR3 bases are TGTGCCAGTCACGCTTTGGACAGCAACTCTGGAAACACCATATATTTT. It translates to CASHALDSNSGNTIYF.

DNA for the CDR3: TGCGCCAGCAGCCGACTACAGGGGGTATCAGAGACCCAGTACTTC. It codes for CASSRLQGVSETQYF. V gene TRBV4-1 combines with J gene TRBJ2-5; 8 positions match TRBD1. V gave up 4 bases and J gave up 4 bases; unmatched junction bases: 8. Germline V CDR1 and CDR2: MGHRA, YSYEKL. CDR3 size: 15 residues.

The genes are TRBV4-1 and TRBJ1-5, with 9 bases aligning to TRBD1. V shed 6 bases, J shed 4 bases, and the junction held 7 bases outside the gene matches. The CDR3 has 15 amino acids. The V gene's germline CDR1 is MGHRA and CDR2 YSYEKL. For the CDR3, the DNA is TGCGCCAGCAGAGACCGGGACAGGGATAATCAGCCCCAGCATTTT. Residues: CASRDRDRDNQPQHF.

The rearrangement uses TRBV5-1 and TRBJ2-3, with TRBD2 as a possible D gene (6 bases). Germline V lookup: CDR1 SGHRS, CDR2 YFSETQ. The CDR3 loop spans 17 amino acids. V lost 0 bases to trimming and J lost 1 base, with 15 bases between them. The CDR3 loop is CASSLEGLPSGTDTQYF. For the CDR3, the DNA is TGCGCCAGCAGCTTGGAGGGGCTTCCTAGCGGCACAGATACGCAGTATTTT.

This sequence joins TRBV30 and TRBJ2-1; 12 nucleotides agree with TRBD2. CDR1 GTSNPN and CDR2 SVGIG come from the germline V gene (reference sequence). The J segment lost 3 bases and the V segment lost 1 base, leaving 7 bases of the junction unmatched. This CDR3 spans 17 amino acids. The CDR3 region is CAWSGLAGAKGYNEQFF. The DNA for the CDR3 is TGTGCCTGGAGTGGACTAGCGGGAGCAAAGGGCTACAATGAGCAGTTCTTC.

The V call is TRBV7-2, the J call TRBJ2-6; maybe TRBD2 (6 bases). Germline V gene data show CDR1 as SGHTA and CDR2 as FQGNSA. The ends were cut back, 8 bases at V and 8 bases at J, with 22 bases in the middle. There are 16 residues in the CDR3. CDR3 nucleotides: TGTGCCAGCGGAGGGGAAACGGGACTGAGGACCAACGTCCTGACTTTC. This gives the protein CASGGETGLRTNVLTF. Full variable domain (remainder filled in from reference TRBV7-2 and TRBJ2-6): GAGVSQSPSNKVTEKGKDVELRCDPISGHTALYWYRQSLGQGLEFLIYFQGNSAPDKSGLPSDRFSAERTGGSVSTLTIQRTQQEDSAVYLCASGGETGLRTNVLTFGAGSRLTVL.

The chain is built from TRBV5-1 and TRBJ2-7, with D tentatively TRBD2 (5 bases). Trimming took off 4 bases at V and 0 bases at J, with 11 bases between the two ends. The CDR3 totals 14 residues. Germline V gives CDR1 SGHRS, CDR2 YFSETQ. As DNA, the CDR3 is TGCGCCAGCAGCATCAACCGGGGCTCCTACGAGCAGTACTTC. Translation: CASSINRGSYEQYF.

The rearrangement uses TRBV18 and TRBJ2-1; 9 bases fit TRBD2. Germline values: CDR1 KGHSH, CDR2 LQKENI. The CDR3 is 16 amino acids. Germline trimming cut 3 bases from V and 4 bases from J; bases unmatched to any gene: 7. The CDR3 protein is CASSPIAGDRYNEQFF. Here the CDR3 DNA reads TGTGCCAGCTCACCTATAGCGGGAGACAGGTACAATGAGCAGTTCTTC.

V is TRBV4-3 and J is TRBJ2-1; D is possibly TRBD2 (6 bases). This CDR3 has 16 residues. The V and J ends lost 4 bases and 1 base respectively, with 14 bases between them. CDR1 is LGHNA, CDR2 YSLEER, per germline. The CDR3 coding sequence is TGCGCCAGCAGCCGTGGGACTTATAGTTCCTACAATGAGCAGTTCTTC. Encoded protein: CASSRGTYSSYNEQFF.

The chain employs TRBV10-3 and TRBJ1-1; 9 bases map to TRBD1. The CDR3 is made up of 14 amino acids. Germline trimming cut 3 bases from V and 4 bases from J; bases unmatched to any gene: 3. Germline assignment: CDR1 ENHRY and CDR2 SYGVKD. The CDR3 nucleotides are TGTGCCATCAGTGAAGGACAGGGGCGCACTGAAGCTTTCTTT. As protein: CAISEGQGRTEAFF.

The chain carries TRBV4-3 and TRBJ1-1; perhaps TRBD1 as D (5 bases). Germline V gene data show CDR1 as LGHNA and CDR2 as YSLEER. The CDR3 runs to 14 residues. Trimming left V 0 bases short and J 7 bases short, with 12 bases between. CDR3 in amino acids: CASSQEAGTLEAFF. The CDR3 nucleotides are TGCGCCAGCAGCCAAGAAGCGGGGACCCTTGAAGCTTTCTTT.

V usage is TRBV7-9 and J usage is TRBJ1-6; no clear D gene. Per the germline V gene, CDR1 is SEHNR and CDR2 is FQNEAQ (reference sequence). V lost 4 bases and J 10 bases, leaving 14 bases between the germline ends. The CDR3 is made up of 14 amino acids. The CDR3 bases are TGTGCCAGCAGCTCCGGGATCGCTGGGTCACCCCTCCACTTT. Translation: CASSSGIAGSPLHF. The entire variable domain, with the rest obtained from reference TRBV7-9 and TRBJ1-6, is as follows: DTGVSQNPRHKITKRGQNVTFRCDPISEHNRLYWYRQTLGQGPEFLTYFQNEAQLEKSRLLSDRFSAERPKGSFSTLEIQRTEQGDSAMYLCASSSGIAGSPLHFGNGTRLTVT.

The chain joins TRBV11-3 to TRBJ2-5, with 7 bases identical to TRBD2. The CDR3 contains 16 residues. With V trimmed by 1 base and J by 4 bases, 9 bases remained unmatched. Germline V gene lookup returns CDR1 SGHNT and CDR2 YENEEA. CDR3 in DNA: TGTGCCAGCAGCTTAGGGGCAGGGAGGGATCGAGAGACCCAGTACTTC. Amino acids: CASSLGAGRDRETQYF.

The chain carries TRBV5-6 and TRBJ1-1; a weak D match, TRBD1 (6 bases). Germline V gene data show CDR1 as SGHDT and CDR2 as YYEEEE. Trimming cost V 1 base and J 7 bases, with 8 bases left between them. The CDR3 runs to 12 residues. This CDR3 is CASSLRGSEAFF. The CDR3 region has the DNA TGTGCCAGCAGCTTGAGGGGGAGTGAAGCTTTCTTT.

V gene TRBV5-1 combines with J gene TRBJ2-7; 7 positions agree with TRBD2. Germline CDR1 is SGHRS and CDR2 is YFSETQ. CDR3 length: 14 residues. The junction had 7 bases not matched to a gene; V was cut back by 4 bases and J by 3 bases. CDR3 in amino acids: CASSALAADYEQYF. DNA for the CDR3: TGCGCCAGCAGCGCGCTAGCGGCTGACTACGAGCAGTACTTC.

A single count supports this clone. The rearrangement joins TRBV30 to TRBJ2-7; 9 bases align to TRBD2. CDR3 length: 20 amino acids. From germline, CDR1 is GTSNPN and CDR2 SVGIG (reference sequence). The V and J ends lost 0 bases and 5 bases, in that order; junction bases with no gene match: 23. The CDR3 loop reads CAWSVCILIRLAGGIHEQYF. The CDR3 bases are TGTGCCTGGAGTGTTTGTATTTTAATTCGTTTGGCGGGAGGGATCCACGAGCAGTACTTC.

This rearrangement joins TRBV6-5 to TRBJ2-3; 8 nucleotides align to TRBD1. With V trimmed by 3 bases and J by 2 bases, 4 bases remained unmatched. Germline V gene data show CDR1 as MNHEY and CDR2 as SVGAGI. The CDR3 runs 15 residues. CDR3 DNA sequence: TGTGCCAGCAGTTATACAGGGGGTTTCACAGATACGCAGTATTTT. This gives the protein CASSYTGGFTDTQYF.

The V call is TRBV19, the J call TRBJ1-2; 9 bases line up with TRBD1. Germline CDR1 reads LNHDA; CDR2 reads SQIVND (reference sequence). This CDR3 spans 14 amino acids. J lost 7 bases, V lost 3 bases, and 6 bases had no gene match. This CDR3 is CASSIPGQGTGYTF. CDR3 DNA sequence: TGTGCCAGTAGTATCCCGGGACAGGGAACTGGCTACACCTTC.

The V and J genes are TRBV10-1 and TRBJ2-7; 9 bases are a match to TRBD2. The CDR3 consists of 15 residues. Germline V gene sequence: CDR1 WNHNN, CDR2 SYGVQD (reference sequence). J was trimmed by 1 base and V by 6 bases; bases with no gene match: 7. CDR3 region: CASSSQRGASYEQYF. The CDR3 bases are TGCGCCAGCAGCAGTCAGCGGGGGGCTTCCTACGAGCAGTACTTC.

The rearrangement joins TRBV3-1 (or the pseudogene TRBV3-2) to TRBJ1-2, with 11 bases aligning to TRBD1. The CDR3 has 15 amino acids. V gave up 0 bases and J gave up 7 bases; unmatched junction bases: 4. Germline CDR1 is LGHDT and CDR2 is YNNKEL (reference sequence). The CDR3 sequence: CASSQDGQGALGYTF. CDR3 coding DNA: TGTGCCAGCAGCCAAGATGGACAGGGGGCACTTGGCTACACCTTC.

The chain recombines TRBV6-2 or TRBV6-3 with TRBJ2-7; 7 positions agree with TRBD2. The CDR3 consists of 17 residues. V lost 0 bases and J lost 4; bases outside the gene matches: 12. CDR1 is MNHEY, CDR2 SVGEGT, per germline. CDR3: CASSYSMYASGGYEQYF. The CDR3 nucleotides read TGTGCCAGCAGTTACTCGATGTATGCTAGCGGAGGATACGAGCAGTACTTC.

This rearrangement joins TRBV6-5 to TRBJ1-2, with D perhaps TRBD1 (5 bases). The germline V gene has CDR1 MNHEY and CDR2 SVGAGI. This CDR3 contains 14 residues. The V end lost 6 bases, the J end lost 2 bases, and 13 bases lay between the germline ends. CDR3 nucleotides: TGTGCCAGCAGATTTACAGGTCTCAACTATGGCTACACCTTC. It codes for CASRFTGLNYGYTF.

The table lists this clone with a few counts. The chain uses TRBV19 and TRBJ1-1; no reliable D call. Germline V gene lookup returns CDR1 LNHDA and CDR2 SQIVND (reference sequence). V was pared by 3 bases and J by 1 base, with 9 bases between. The CDR3 has 14 amino acids. This CDR3 reads CASSIRTGNTEAFF. CDR3 in DNA: TGTGCCAGTAGTATCCGGACTGGGAACACTGAAGCTTTCTTT.

This clone was found a few times. V is TRBV2 and J is TRBJ1-2; TRBD1 matches at 10 bases. This CDR3 spans 15 amino acids. Looked up from germline, CDR1 is SNHLY and CDR2 is FYNNEI. J was trimmed by 8 bases and V by 4 bases; bases with no gene match: 10. CDR3 DNA sequence: TGTGCCAGCAGTGCGACAGGGGGCGCCTCCGGAGGCTACACCTTC. Protein product: CASSATGGASGGYTF.

The DNA for the CDR3 is TGTGCCAGCAGTTTACCCCAGGGAGGTTCGGGCCGGGTCGGGGAAAATTCACCCCTCCACTTT. As protein: CASSLPQGGSGRVGENSPLHF. The V gene is TRBV28, the J gene TRBJ1-6, with D possibly being TRBD1 (5 bases). This CDR3 is built from 21 residues. The germline V gene encodes CDR1 MDHEN and CDR2 SYDVKM. The ends were cut back, 2 bases at V and 7 bases at J, with 30 bases in the middle.

The rearrangement uses TRBV30 and TRBJ1-5, with unresolved D. The germline V gene encodes CDR1 GTSNPN and CDR2 SVGIG (reference sequence). This CDR3 has 13 amino acids. Trimming removed 4 bases at V and 2 bases at J, with 9 bases between. The CDR3 spells CAWNPGGNQPQHF. In DNA, the CDR3 is TGTGCCTGGAATCCCGGAGGCAATCAGCCCCAGCATTTT.

The V gene is TRBV15, the J gene TRBJ1-6, with D perhaps matching TRBD1 (6 bases). The CDR3 contains 14 residues. Germline loops: CDR1 LNHNV, CDR2 YYDKDF (reference sequence). V was trimmed by 5 bases and J by 8 bases, leaving 13 bases between them. This CDR3 reads CATSGTWKDSPLHF. Written as DNA, the CDR3 is TGTGCCACCAGCGGGACATGGAAAGATTCACCCCTCCACTTT. Using reference TRBV15 and TRBJ1-6 for the parts outside the CDR3, the full variable domain is DAMVIQNPRYQVTQFGKPVTLSCSQTLNHNVMYWYQQKSSQAPKLLFHYYDKDFNNEADTPDNFQSRRPNTSFCFLDIRSPGLGDTAMYLCATSGTWKDSPLHFGNGTRLTVT.

The chain couples TRBV6-5 to TRBJ1-3; 7 bases line up with TRBD1. J lost 1 base, V lost 6 bases, and 3 bases had no gene match. CDR1 MNHEY and CDR2 SVGAGI come from the germline V gene. The CDR3 runs 14 residues. The CDR3 here is CASSLTGSGNTIYF. The CDR3 DNA sequence: TGTGCCAGCAGCCTGACAGGGTCTGGAAACACCATATATTTT.

This rearrangement joins TRBV28 to TRBJ1-1; no firm D call. This CDR3 comprises 13 residues. Germline CDR1 reads MDHEN; CDR2 reads SYDVKM. The V end was cut by 3 bases, the J end by 8 bases, with 13 bases between. The DNA for the CDR3 is TGTGCCAGCAGTTTGAGGGTTTCAGCCGAAGCTTTCTTT. It yields the protein CASSLRVSAEAFF.